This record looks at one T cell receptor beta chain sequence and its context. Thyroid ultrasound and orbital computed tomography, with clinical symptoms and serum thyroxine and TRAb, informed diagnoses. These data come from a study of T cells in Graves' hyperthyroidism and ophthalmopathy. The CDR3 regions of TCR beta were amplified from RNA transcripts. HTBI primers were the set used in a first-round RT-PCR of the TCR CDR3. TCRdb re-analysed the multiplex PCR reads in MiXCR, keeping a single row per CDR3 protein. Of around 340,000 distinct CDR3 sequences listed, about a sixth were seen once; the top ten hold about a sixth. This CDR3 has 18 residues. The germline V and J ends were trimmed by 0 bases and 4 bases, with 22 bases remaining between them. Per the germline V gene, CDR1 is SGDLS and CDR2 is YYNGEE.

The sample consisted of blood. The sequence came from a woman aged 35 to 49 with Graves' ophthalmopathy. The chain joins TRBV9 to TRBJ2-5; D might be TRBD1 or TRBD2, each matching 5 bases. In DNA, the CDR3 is TGTGCCAGCAGCGTAGGGACGGCCCTACGCCGGGGCACAGAGACCCAGTACTTC. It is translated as CASSVGTALRRGTETQYF.